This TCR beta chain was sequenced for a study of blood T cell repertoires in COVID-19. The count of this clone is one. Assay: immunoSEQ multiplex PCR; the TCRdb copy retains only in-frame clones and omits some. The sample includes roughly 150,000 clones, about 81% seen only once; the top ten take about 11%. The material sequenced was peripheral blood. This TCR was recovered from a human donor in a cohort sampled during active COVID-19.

CDR3 sequence: CASSLLDEAGELFF. CDR3 nucleotides: TGTGCCAGCAGTTTACTTGACGAGGCCGGGGAGCTGTTTTTT. V usage is TRBV28 and J usage is TRBJ2-2; D is undetermined. This CDR3 spans 14 amino acids. V was clipped by 2 bases and J by 6 bases, with 10 bases between them. Germline V gives CDR1 MDHEN, CDR2 SYDVKM.